A single sample is the source of the 30 T cell receptor beta chains below, sequenced in a study of CD4 T cell repertoires in COVID-19. The assay was immunoSEQ multiplex PCR, and TCRdb's table has in-frame clones only and misses some. The table shows fewer than 100,000 clones, with approximately 83% occurring only once. Here the sequenced sample was CD4+ T cells from peripheral blood, taken after recovery from COVID-19. The origin of the receptors is a human donor who had COVID-19.

The genes are TRBV27 and TRBJ2-1; no clear D gene. The CDR3 totals 14 residues. Germline CDR1 reads MNHEY; CDR2 reads SMNVEV (reference sequence). Trimming stripped 5 bases from V and 6 bases from J, with 14 bases between. CDR3 region: CASSPWDNLNEQFF. The CDR3 coding sequence is TGTGCCAGCAGTCCCTGGGATAACCTCAATGAGCAGTTCTTC.

V gene TRBV28 combines with J gene TRBJ2-5; TRBD2 matches 8 bases. Germline assignment: CDR1 MDHEN and CDR2 SYDVKM. J was trimmed by 5 bases and V by 5 bases; bases with no gene match: 22. This CDR3 is 19 amino acids long. CDR3 nucleotides: TGTGCCAGCAGTCATGACCCGGGACTAGTATCGTCTGGACTGGAGACCCAGTACTTC. Its protein product is CASSHDPGLVSSGLETQYF. Full variable domain (outside the CDR3, taken from reference TRBV28 and TRBJ2-5): DVKVTQSSRYLVKRTGEKVFLECVQDMDHENMFWYRQDPGLGLRLIYFSYDVKMKEKGDIPEGYSVSREKKERFSLILESASTNQTSMYLCASSHDPGLVSSGLETQYFGPGTRLLVL.

The V and J genes are TRBV10-2 and TRBJ1-1; TRBD1 might be the D (5 bases). In germline, CDR1 is WSHSY, CDR2 SAAADI. The germline V and J ends were trimmed by 3 bases and 8 bases, with 13 bases remaining between them. The CDR3 length is 13 residues. The DNA for the CDR3 is TGCGCCAGCAGTGACCAGGGCCGGTCAGAAGCTTTCTTT. Translated, it gives CASSDQGRSEAFF.

The gene calls are TRBV14 and TRBJ2-1; 8 bases match TRBD1. The CDR3 sequence is 15 residues long. Unmatched junction bases numbered 11, after V lost 4 bases and J lost 9 bases. Germline CDR1 is SGHDN and CDR2 is FVKESK. The CDR3 loop reads CASSLGQGWVGEQFF. CDR3 coding DNA: TGTGCCAGCAGCCTTGGACAGGGCTGGGTAGGTGAGCAGTTCTTC.

Only a few counts were recorded for this clone. This rearrangement joins TRBV30 to TRBJ2-3; D gene unclear. Trimming cost V 0 bases and J 4 bases, with 17 bases left between them. The CDR3 contains 16 residues. Germline values: CDR1 GTSNPN, CDR2 SVGIG (reference sequence). The CDR3 reads CAWSVRARPQPDTQYF. For the CDR3, the DNA is TGTGCCTGGAGTGTAAGGGCGAGGCCCCAGCCAGATACGCAGTATTTT.

V gene TRBV5-1 combines with J gene TRBJ2-2; a possible D gene is TRBD2 (6 bases). Trimming removed 4 bases from V and 1 base from J, with 14 bases in between. The CDR3 has 16 amino acids. Germline V gene lookup returns CDR1 SGHRS and CDR2 YFSETQ. CDR3 bases: TGCGCCAGCAGCGAGGCCGGGACTGTGAACACCGGGGAGCTGTTTTTT. Encoded protein: CASSEAGTVNTGELFF.

This chain joins TRBV19 and TRBJ1-2, with 8 bases aligning to TRBD1. The CDR3 consists of 15 residues. V shed 6 bases, J shed 0 bases, and the junction held 6 bases outside the gene matches. In germline, CDR1 is LNHDA, CDR2 SQIVND (reference sequence). CDR3 sequence (DNA): TGTGCCAGTAGGAGGGACAGGCAACCTAACTATGGCTACACCTTC. Its translation: CASRRDRQPNYGYTF.

The gene calls are TRBV3-1 (or the pseudogene TRBV3-2) and TRBJ1-3; TRBD1 might be the D (5 bases). The CDR3 spans 15 residues. The germline CDR1 and CDR2 sequences are LGHDT and YNNKEL (reference sequence). V lost 1 base and J lost 1, with 8 bases in between. The CDR3: CASSQGAGSGNTIYF. The CDR3 region has the DNA TGTGCCAGCAGCCAAGGGGCAGGGTCTGGAAACACCATATATTTT.

The V call is TRBV5-1, the J call TRBJ2-1; 10 nucleotides agree with TRBD1. This CDR3 is built from 15 residues. In germline, CDR1 is SGHRS, CDR2 YFSETQ. With V trimmed by 3 bases and J by 7 bases, 7 bases remained unmatched. Here the CDR3 reads CASSSSGQGTNEQFF. The DNA for the CDR3 is TGCGCCAGCAGCTCTTCGGGACAGGGGACGAATGAGCAGTTCTTC.

The chain links TRBV18 to TRBJ1-2; D gene ambiguous. This CDR3 is 16 amino acids long. The V gene's germline CDR1 is KGHSH and CDR2 LQKENI. V lost 2 bases to trimming and J lost 5 bases, with 18 bases between them. In nucleotides, the CDR3 is TGTGCCAGCTCACCAGGAGGGCAGGCCGGGGAGTATGGCTACACCTTC. It is translated as CASSPGGQAGEYGYTF.

The chain links TRBV7-2 to TRBJ2-7; no reliable D call. Per germline, CDR1 SGHTA and CDR2 FQGNSA. V was pared by 1 base and J by 1 base, with 8 bases between. This CDR3 region has 14 residues. In DNA, the CDR3 is TGTGCCAGCAGCTTAGAGTCAGCTTCCTACGAGCAGTACTTC. This translates into CASSLESASYEQYF.

This clone turned up a few times. J is TRBJ2-7 and V is TRBV5-8; 8 bases match TRBD1. The CDR3 extends over 16 amino acids. The V segment lost 0 bases and the J segment 3 bases; nucleotides outside the gene matches: 8. From germline, CDR1 is SGHTS and CDR2 YDEGEE. The CDR3 coding sequence is TGTGCCAGCAGCTTGGCCGGGACAGGCCGTCGCTACGAGCAGTACTTC. It codes for CASSLAGTGRRYEQYF.

The chain recombines TRBV6-5 with TRBJ1-4, with TRBD1 matching over 7 bases. This CDR3 is 15 amino acids long. Unmatched junction bases numbered 6, after V lost 6 bases and J lost 2 bases. The germline V gene encodes CDR1 MNHEY and CDR2 SVGAGI. CDR3 residues: CASSRQQGTNEKLFF. CDR3 in DNA: TGTGCCAGCAGCCGACAACAGGGGACTAATGAAAAACTGTTTTTT.

V is TRBV27 and J is TRBJ2-3, with a weak D call TRBD2 (5 bases). Germline CDR1 reads MNHEY; CDR2 reads SMNVEV (reference sequence). The CDR3 consists of 20 residues. Trimming took off 5 bases at V and 0 bases at J, with 27 bases between the two ends. DNA for the CDR3: TGTGCCAGCAGTCCCTCTTGGGAGTGGTCCGCCTTTGCTAGCACAGATACGCAGTATTTT. Translated, it gives CASSPSWEWSAFASTDTQYF.

V gene TRBV4-1 combines with J gene TRBJ2-1; D might be TRBD2 (5 bases). CDR3 size: 16 residues. With 5 bases removed from V and 5 bases from J, the gap between germline ends came to 19 bases. CDR1 and CDR2 from the germline V gene are MGHRA and YSYEKL. CDR3 DNA: TGCGCCAGCAGCTCACGTGGAGGACCCCCCGACAATGAGCAGTTCTTC. It translates to CASSSRGGPPDNEQFF.

The chain has TRBV7-2 and TRBJ2-1; D gene ambiguous. This CDR3 has 15 residues. V was trimmed by 5 bases and J by 4 bases, leaving 15 bases between them. Germline CDR1 and CDR2: SGHTA and FQGNSA. The CDR3 reads CASSPQSLPYNEQFF. DNA of the CDR3: TGTGCCAGCAGCCCCCAATCACTCCCATACAATGAGCAGTTCTTC.

The DNA for the CDR3 is TGTGCCAGCAGTGAAAGGAGCGGGACAGGGGGTACTTCACCCCTCCACTTT. It yields the protein CASSERSGTGGTSPLHF. The V and J genes are TRBV2 and TRBJ1-6; 11 nucleotides line up with TRBD1. The CDR3 length is 17 residues. After removal of 2 bases from V and 9 bases from J, the junction contained 9 bases not matched to a gene. Per germline, CDR1 SNHLY and CDR2 FYNNEI.

There are a few counts of this clone. The chain couples TRBV2 to TRBJ1-4; perhaps TRBD1 as D (6 bases). Deletions cut 1 base from V and 6 bases from J, with 15 bases between. The CDR3 has 16 amino acids. Germline-derived CDR1 and CDR2 are SNHLY and FYNNEI. CDR3 sequence: CASSEGGTGMDEKLFF. CDR3 DNA sequence: TGTGCCAGCAGTGAAGGGGGTACAGGGATGGATGAAAAACTGTTTTTT.

This chain connects TRBV7-9 to TRBJ2-1; D may be TRBD2 (5 bases). Trimming cost V 5 bases and J 4 bases, with 15 bases left between them. CDR1 SEHNR and CDR2 FQNEAQ come from the germline V gene (reference sequence). The CDR3 runs 15 residues. CDR3 sequence reads: CASSQMDFAYNEQFF. CDR3 DNA sequence: TGTGCCAGCAGCCAAATGGACTTTGCTTACAATGAGCAGTTCTTC.

This clone appeared a single time. The V and J genes are TRBV10-2 and TRBJ2-1; D may correspond to TRBD1 or TRBD2 (5 bases each). V lost 3 bases and J lost 6, with 15 bases in between. CDR3 length equals 15 residues. Germline CDR1 reads WSHSY; CDR2 reads SAAADI. The chain's CDR3 is CASSDPGRARNEQFF. As DNA, the CDR3 is TGCGCCAGCAGTGACCCGGGGCGAGCGCGCAATGAGCAGTTCTTC.

The chain uses TRBV7-9 and TRBJ2-7; D might be TRBD1 (5 bases). CDR3 length: 13 residues. Trimming stripped 5 bases from V and 2 bases from J, with 10 bases between. Per the germline V gene, CDR1 is SEHNR and CDR2 is FQNEAQ (reference sequence). DNA for the CDR3: TGTGCCAGCAGCCCCAAGGGGCCCTACGAGCAGTACTTC. Translated: CASSPKGPYEQYF.

The chain joins TRBV2 to TRBJ1-5; D is possibly TRBD1 (5 bases). Per the germline V gene, CDR1 is SNHLY and CDR2 is FYNNEI. There are 15 residues in the CDR3. Trimming took 8 bases from V and 2 from J, leaving 16 bases between them. Written as DNA, the CDR3 is TGTGCCAGCGGGGGGGAGTGGGGCGGCAATCAGCCCCAGCATTTT. Its translation: CASGGEWGGNQPQHF. Together with reference TRBV2 and TRBJ1-5, the CDR3 gives the full variable domain: EPEVTQTPSHQVTQMGQEVILRCVPISNHLYFYWYRQILGQKVEFLVSFYNNEISEKSEIFDDQFSVERPDGSNFTLKIRSTKLEDSAMYFCASGGEWGGNQPQHFGDGTRLSIL.

The CDR3 DNA follows: TGTGCCAGCAGCTTGGAGGGGCCCTATGGCTACACCTTC. The encoded protein is CASSLEGPYGYTF. The genes are TRBV5-4 and TRBJ1-2, with D possibly matching TRBD1 (5 bases). From germline, CDR1 is SGHNT and CDR2 YYREEE (reference sequence). Trimming removed 0 bases at V and 4 bases at J, with 7 bases between. The CDR3 runs to 13 residues.

The V gene is TRBV10-3, the J gene TRBJ2-7, with TRBD1 matching over 10 bases. The CDR3 covers 17 residues. In germline, CDR1 is ENHRY, CDR2 SYGVKD. Trimming removed 1 base from V and 4 bases from J; junction bases left unmatched: 10. The CDR3 DNA reads as TGTGCCATCAGTGAGTGGGCGGGACAGGGGACTCTTTACGAGCAGTACTTC. It translates to CAISEWAGQGTLYEQYF.

The genes are TRBV5-6 and TRBJ2-3; 7 bases fit TRBD2. Germline CDR1 and CDR2: SGHDT and YYEEEE. Trimming removed 4 bases from V and 1 base from J; junction bases left unmatched: 12. The length of the CDR3 is 17 residues. CDR3 bases: TGTGCCAGCAGCCCCGGGTGGGAGGGCTTCGGCACAGATACGCAGTATTTT. This codes for CASSPGWEGFGTDTQYF.

DNA of the CDR3: TGTGCCAGTAGTCCCCTCCGATGGAACGAAGCTTTCTTT. This translates into CASSPLRWNEAFF. This sequence joins TRBV19 and TRBJ1-1; D gene ambiguous. This CDR3 contains 13 residues. V gave up 5 bases and J gave up 8 bases, with 15 bases separating them. Germline-derived CDR1 and CDR2 are LNHDA and SQIVND (reference sequence).

The chain links TRBV10-1 to TRBJ2-1; D gene unclear. This CDR3 comprises 12 residues. Germline CDR1 reads WNHNN; CDR2 reads SYGVQD (reference sequence). Trimming removed 6 bases from V and 0 bases from J, with 3 bases in between. CDR3 residues: CASRSSYNEQFF. The CDR3 nucleotides read TGCGCCAGCAGATCCTCCTACAATGAGCAGTTCTTC.

The chain uses TRBV19 and TRBJ1-1, with 8 nucleotides matching TRBD1. Trimming cost V 5 bases and J 4 bases; bases outside gene matches: 3. Germline loops: CDR1 LNHDA, CDR2 SQIVND (reference sequence). The CDR3 loop spans 13 amino acids. The CDR3 nucleotides read TGTGCCAGTAGTGTAACAGGGGGCACTGAAGCTTTCTTT. Protein: CASSVTGGTEAFF.

The rearrangement links TRBV6-5 to TRBJ2-4, with 11 nucleotides matching TRBD2. CDR3 length: 15 residues. Germline CDR1 MNHEY, CDR2 SVGAGI. J gave up 7 bases and V 7 bases, and 9 bases lay outside the gene matches. CDR3 sequence: CASTLLAGAGNIQYF. CDR3 DNA: TGTGCCAGCACCCTACTAGCGGGAGCTGGGAACATTCAGTACTTC.

The chain uses TRBV7-9 and TRBJ2-5; 9 bases are shared with TRBD2. The germline CDR1 and CDR2 sequences are SEHNR and FQNEAQ (reference sequence). The CDR3 contains 17 residues. Trimming at V came to 1 base and at J to 2 bases, leaving 8 bases not matched to a gene. The DNA of the CDR3 is TGTGCCAGCAGCTTAGGCCTCGCGGGAGGGGTTCAAGAGACCCAGTACTTC. Translated: CASSLGLAGGVQETQYF. The full variable domain, in which reference TRBV7-9 and TRBJ2-5 provide the parts outside the CDR3, is DTGVSQNPRHKITKRGQNVTFRCDPISEHNRLYWYRQTLGQGPEFLTYFQNEAQLEKSRLLSDRFSAERPKGSFSTLEIQRTEQGDSAMYLCASSLGLAGGVQETQYFGPGTRLLVL.